The entry below gives a single T cell receptor (beta chain) sequence along with its context. Its specific antigen is unknown. The input lacks base qualities; no much larger clone sits a single base away. This sample is part of a study of blood T cell repertoires in COVID-19 (dated by TCRdb to 2018 to 2021). Turning to the overall study: The collaborator samples originated in the United States, Italy and Spain and spanned the acute and convalescent phases of COVID-19. The samples were drawn from two sources: the first 160 participants of the ongoing ImmuneRACE study, and 1,000 to 1,500 subjects contributed by 6 global collaborators. The material from the prospective study consisted of cDNA or gDNA derived from T cells, B-cell-depleted T cells, or PBMCs. Subjects who had been exposed to COVID-19, were actively infected with it, or had recovered from it provided the deeply sampled blood TCRbeta repertoires that made up the dataset. Sample metadata almost always included a de-identified subject ID, COVID-19 status, age in years and sex. HLA class I and class II types, where available, came from metadata supplied by the sample provider rather than from assay-based typing. The repertoires were released in a freely available public database intended as a resource for research on the immune response to SARS-CoV-2. The research as a whole found: How much clinical and demographic metadata was included differed by source and by participant, and the metadata was provided uncurated.

The collaborating institutions used their own protocols to collect whole blood in K2EDTA tubes. For TCRbeta analysis, collaborators shipped samples as frozen whole blood, isolated PBMCs, or DNA extracted from either of those sample types. The immunoSEQ Assay, a bias-controlled multiplex PCR, was used to amplify TCRbeta CDR3 regions from genomic DNA. In the original analysis: Nucleated cell counts per sample were estimated from amplification of reference gene primers within the assay. Sequence reads were collapsed and filtered to measure the absolute abundance of every unique TCRbeta CDR3 rearrangement. For each sample, productive Simpson clonality was calculated as the square root of Simpson's diversity index over productive rearrangements. TCRdb retrieved this table from immuneACCESS and kept in-frame rearrangements only. Not all clones are present; in checked studies, unresolved V genes account for under half, and no reason is known for the remainder. Clonal size and the V and J genes are those of that table, whereas D and trimming came from the DNA. Counted in this sample were 85,000 to 95,000 clones; roughly 91% of them appeared once. The ten largest make up about 5% of the sample.

The germline V gene provides CDR1 SGHDT and CDR2 YYEEEE. V is cut back by 4 bases and J by 3 bases, with 9 bases in the junction unmatched. CDR3 length: 16 amino acids, cysteine to phenylalanine. Only the CDR3 region is kept as DNA, spanning 48 bases read in frame from base 1. The sequence was obtained from a woman of 80 years or more with acute or convalescent COVID-19. Sequenced sample: peripheral blood. Recombination linked TRBV5-6 to TRBJ2-2, and 7 junctional nucleotides match TRBD2. Here is the DNA: TGTGCCAGCAGCGGACTTCGTCGGGGGGACACCGGGGAGCTGTTTTTT. Its protein product is CASSGLRRGDTGELFF.